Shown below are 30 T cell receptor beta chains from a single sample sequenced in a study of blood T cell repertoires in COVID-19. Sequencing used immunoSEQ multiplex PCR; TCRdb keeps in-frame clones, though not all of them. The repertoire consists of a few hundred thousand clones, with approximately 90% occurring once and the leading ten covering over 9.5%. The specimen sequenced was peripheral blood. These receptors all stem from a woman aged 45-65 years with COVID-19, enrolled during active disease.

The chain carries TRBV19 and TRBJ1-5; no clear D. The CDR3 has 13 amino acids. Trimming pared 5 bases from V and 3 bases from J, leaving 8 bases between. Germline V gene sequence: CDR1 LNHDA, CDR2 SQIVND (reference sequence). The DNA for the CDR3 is TGTGCCAGTAGTGGAGGCCACAATCAGCCCCAGCATTTT. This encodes CASSGGHNQPQHF.

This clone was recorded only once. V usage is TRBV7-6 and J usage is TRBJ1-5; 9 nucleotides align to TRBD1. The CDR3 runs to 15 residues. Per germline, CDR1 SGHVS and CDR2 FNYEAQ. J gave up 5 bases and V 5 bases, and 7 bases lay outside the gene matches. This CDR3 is CASSLGTGSHQPQHF. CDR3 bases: TGTGCCAGCAGCCTGGGGACAGGGAGTCATCAGCCCCAGCATTTT. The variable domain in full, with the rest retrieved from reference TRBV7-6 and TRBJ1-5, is GAGVSQSPRYKVTKRGQDVALRCDPISGHVSLYWYRQALGQGPEFLTYFNYEAQQDKSGLPNDRFSAERPEGSISTLTIQRTEQRDSAMYRCASSLGTGSHQPQHFGDGTRLSIL.

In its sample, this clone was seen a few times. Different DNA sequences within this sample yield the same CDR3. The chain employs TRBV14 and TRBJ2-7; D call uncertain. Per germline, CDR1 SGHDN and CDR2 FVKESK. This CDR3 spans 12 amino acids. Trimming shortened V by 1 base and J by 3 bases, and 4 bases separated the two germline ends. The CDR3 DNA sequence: TGTGCCAGCAGCCAAGGGCTCTACGAGCAGTACTTC. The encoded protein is CASSQGLYEQYF.

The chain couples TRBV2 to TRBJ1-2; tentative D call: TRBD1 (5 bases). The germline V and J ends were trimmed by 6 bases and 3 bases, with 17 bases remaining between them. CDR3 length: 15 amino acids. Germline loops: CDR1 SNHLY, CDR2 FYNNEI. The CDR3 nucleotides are TGTGCCAGCAGCCTGATGGGCGGGGGAGACTATGGCTACACCTTC. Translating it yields CASSLMGGGDYGYTF.

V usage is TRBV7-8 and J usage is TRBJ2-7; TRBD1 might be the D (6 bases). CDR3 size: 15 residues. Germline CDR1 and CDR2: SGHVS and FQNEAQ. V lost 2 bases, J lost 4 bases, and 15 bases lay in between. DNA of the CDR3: TGTGCCAGCAGCTTAACCGGGACACTAATTTACGAGCAGTACTTC. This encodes CASSLTGTLIYEQYF.

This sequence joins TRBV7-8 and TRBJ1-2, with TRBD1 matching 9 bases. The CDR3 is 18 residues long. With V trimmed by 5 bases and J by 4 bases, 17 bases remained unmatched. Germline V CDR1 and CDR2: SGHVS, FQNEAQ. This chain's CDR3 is CASSPSRDRATSAYGYTF. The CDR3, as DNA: TGTGCCAGCAGCCCTTCGCGGGACAGGGCGACTTCTGCCTATGGCTACACCTTC.

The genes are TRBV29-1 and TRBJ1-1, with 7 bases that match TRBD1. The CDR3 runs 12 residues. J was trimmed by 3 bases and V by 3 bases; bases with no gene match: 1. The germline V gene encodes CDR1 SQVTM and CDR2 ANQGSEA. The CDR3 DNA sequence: TGCAGCGTTGACAGGGGGGACACTGAAGCTTTCTTT. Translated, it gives CSVDRGDTEAFF. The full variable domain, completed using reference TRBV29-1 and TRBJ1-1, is SAVISQKPSRDICQRGTSLTIQCQVDSQVTMMFWYRQQPGQSLTLIATANQGSEATYESGFVIDKFPISRPNLTFSTLTVSNMSPEDSSIYLCSVDRGDTEAFFGQGTRLTVV.

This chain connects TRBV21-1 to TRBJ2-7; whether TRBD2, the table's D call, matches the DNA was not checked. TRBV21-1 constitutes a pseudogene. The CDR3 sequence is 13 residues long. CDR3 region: CASSDFHTNEQYF. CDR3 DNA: TGTGCCAGCAGTGACTTTCACACCAACGAGCAGTACTTC.

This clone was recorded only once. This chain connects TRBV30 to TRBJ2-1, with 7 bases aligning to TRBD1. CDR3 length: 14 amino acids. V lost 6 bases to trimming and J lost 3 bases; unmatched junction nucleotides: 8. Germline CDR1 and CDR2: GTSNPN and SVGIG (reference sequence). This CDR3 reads CACVTGENYNEQFF. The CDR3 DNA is TGTGCCTGCGTAACAGGGGAGAACTACAATGAGCAGTTCTTC. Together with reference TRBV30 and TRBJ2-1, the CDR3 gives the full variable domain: SQTIHQWPATLVQPVGSPLSLECTVEGTSNPNLYWYRQAAGRGLQLLFYSVGIGQISSEVPQNLSASRPQDRQFILSSKKLLLSDSGFYLCACVTGENYNEQFFGPGTRLTVL.

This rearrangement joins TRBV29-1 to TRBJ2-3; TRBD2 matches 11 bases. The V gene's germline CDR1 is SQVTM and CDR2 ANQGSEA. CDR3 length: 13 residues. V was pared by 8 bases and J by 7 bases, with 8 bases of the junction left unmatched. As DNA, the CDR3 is TGCAGCTCTTATAGCGGGGGGGCCCATACGCAGTATTTT. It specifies CSSYSGGAHTQYF.

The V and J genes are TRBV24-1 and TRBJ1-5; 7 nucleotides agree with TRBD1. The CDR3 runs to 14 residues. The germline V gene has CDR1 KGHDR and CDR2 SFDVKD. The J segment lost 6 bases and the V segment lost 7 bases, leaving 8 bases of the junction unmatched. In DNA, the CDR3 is TGTGCCACCAGCGTGGGACAGAAAAGTCAGCCCCAGCATTTT. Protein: CATSVGQKSQPQHF.

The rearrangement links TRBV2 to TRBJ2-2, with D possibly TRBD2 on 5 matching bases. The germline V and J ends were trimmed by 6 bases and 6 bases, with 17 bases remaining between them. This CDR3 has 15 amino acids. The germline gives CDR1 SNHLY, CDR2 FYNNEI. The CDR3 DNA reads TGTGCCAGCAGCCCCCGAGGGTCTGATGCCGGGGAGCTGTTTTTT. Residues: CASSPRGSDAGELFF.

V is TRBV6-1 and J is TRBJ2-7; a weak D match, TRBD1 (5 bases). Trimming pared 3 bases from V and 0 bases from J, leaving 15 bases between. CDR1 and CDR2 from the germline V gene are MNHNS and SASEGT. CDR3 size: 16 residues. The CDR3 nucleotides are TGTGCCAGCAGTGAGACCCCCCTGACAGCCTCCTACGAGCAGTACTTC. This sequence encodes CASSETPLTASYEQYF.

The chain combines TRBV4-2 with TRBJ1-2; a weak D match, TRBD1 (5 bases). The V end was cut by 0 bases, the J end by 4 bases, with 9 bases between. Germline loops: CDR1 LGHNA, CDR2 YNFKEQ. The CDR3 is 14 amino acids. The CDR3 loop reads CASSQDRGSYGYTF. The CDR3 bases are TGTGCCAGCAGCCAAGATCGGGGGTCCTATGGCTACACCTTC.

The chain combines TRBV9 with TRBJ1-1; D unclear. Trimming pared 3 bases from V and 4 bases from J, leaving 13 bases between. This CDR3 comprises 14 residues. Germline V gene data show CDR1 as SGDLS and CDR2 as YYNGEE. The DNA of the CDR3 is TGTGCCAGCAGCGAAGGGCTAGGAGGCACTGAAGCTTTCTTT. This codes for CASSEGLGGTEAFF.

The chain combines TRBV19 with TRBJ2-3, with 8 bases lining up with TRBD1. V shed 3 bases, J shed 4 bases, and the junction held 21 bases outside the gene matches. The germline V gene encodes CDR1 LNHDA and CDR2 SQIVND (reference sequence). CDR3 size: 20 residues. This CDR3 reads CASSMATGQVLFTYADTQYF. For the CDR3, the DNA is TGTGCCAGTAGTATGGCCACGGGACAGGTTTTATTCACCTACGCAGATACGCAGTATTTT.

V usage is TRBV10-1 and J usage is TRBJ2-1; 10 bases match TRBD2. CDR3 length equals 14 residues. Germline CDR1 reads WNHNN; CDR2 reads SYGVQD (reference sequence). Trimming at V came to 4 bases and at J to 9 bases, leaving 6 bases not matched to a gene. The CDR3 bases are TGCGCCAGCAGTGCTAGCGGGGGAAAGGGTGAGCAGTTCTTC. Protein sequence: CASSASGGKGEQFF.

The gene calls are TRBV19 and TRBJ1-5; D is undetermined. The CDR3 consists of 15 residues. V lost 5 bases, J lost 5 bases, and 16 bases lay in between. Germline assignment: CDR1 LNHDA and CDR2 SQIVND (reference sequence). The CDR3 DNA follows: TGTGCCAGTAGTCCCCCGCCCAGGCCCTATCAGCCCCAGCATTTT. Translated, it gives CASSPPPRPYQPQHF.

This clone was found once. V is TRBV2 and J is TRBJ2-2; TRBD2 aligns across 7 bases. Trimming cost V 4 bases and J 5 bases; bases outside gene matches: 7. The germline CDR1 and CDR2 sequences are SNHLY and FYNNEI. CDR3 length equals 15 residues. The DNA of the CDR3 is TGTGCCAGCAGTGCTGGAGCGGGGCGAACCGGGGAGCTGTTTTTT. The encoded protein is CASSAGAGRTGELFF.

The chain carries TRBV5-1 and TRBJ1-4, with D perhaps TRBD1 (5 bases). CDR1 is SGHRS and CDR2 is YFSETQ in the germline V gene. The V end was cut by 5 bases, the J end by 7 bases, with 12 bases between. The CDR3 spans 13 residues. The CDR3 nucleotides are TGCGCCAGCAGGGGGCAGGAAATTGAAAAACTGTTTTTT. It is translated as CASRGQEIEKLFF.

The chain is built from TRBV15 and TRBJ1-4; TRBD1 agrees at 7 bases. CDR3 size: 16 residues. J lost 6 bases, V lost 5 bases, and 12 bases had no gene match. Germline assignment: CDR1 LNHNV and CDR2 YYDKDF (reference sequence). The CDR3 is CATSFRPGQPHEKLFF. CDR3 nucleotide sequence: TGTGCCACCAGCTTTCGACCGGGACAGCCTCATGAAAAACTGTTTTTT.

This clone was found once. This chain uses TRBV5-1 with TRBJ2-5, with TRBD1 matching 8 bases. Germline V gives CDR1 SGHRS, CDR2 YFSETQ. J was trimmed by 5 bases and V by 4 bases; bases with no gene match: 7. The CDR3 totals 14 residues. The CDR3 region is CASSPGQGVETQYF. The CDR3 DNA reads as TGCGCCAGCAGCCCCGGACAGGGTGTGGAGACCCAGTACTTC.

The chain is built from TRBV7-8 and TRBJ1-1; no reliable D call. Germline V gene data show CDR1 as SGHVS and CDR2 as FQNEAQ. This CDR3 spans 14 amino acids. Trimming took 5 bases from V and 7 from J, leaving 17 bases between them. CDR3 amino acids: CASSPSAGGREAFF. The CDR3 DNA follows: TGTGCCAGCAGCCCCTCAGCAGGCGGGCGTGAAGCTTTCTTT.

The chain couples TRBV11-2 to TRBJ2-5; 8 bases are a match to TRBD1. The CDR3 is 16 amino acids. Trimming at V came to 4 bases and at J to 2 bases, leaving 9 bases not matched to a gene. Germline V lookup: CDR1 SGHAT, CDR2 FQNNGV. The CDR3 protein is CASSSGQASLQETQYF. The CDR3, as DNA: TGTGCCAGCAGCTCGGGACAGGCGAGTTTACAAGAGACCCAGTACTTC.

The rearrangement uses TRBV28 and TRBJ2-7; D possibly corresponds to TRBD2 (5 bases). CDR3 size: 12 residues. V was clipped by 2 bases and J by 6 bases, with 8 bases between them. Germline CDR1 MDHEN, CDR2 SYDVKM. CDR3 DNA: TGTGCCAGCAGTTTAATGGCGGGCGAGCAGTACTTC. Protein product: CASSLMAGEQYF.

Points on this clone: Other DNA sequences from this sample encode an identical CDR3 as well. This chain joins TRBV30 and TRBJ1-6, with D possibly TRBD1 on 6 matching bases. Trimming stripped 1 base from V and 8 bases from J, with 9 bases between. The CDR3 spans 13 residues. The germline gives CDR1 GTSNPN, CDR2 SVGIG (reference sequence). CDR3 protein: CAWSANRDSPLHF. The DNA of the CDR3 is TGTGCCTGGAGTGCAAACAGGGATTCACCCCTCCACTTT.

The CDR3 nucleotides are TGCGCCAGCAGCTTGGAGGGACTAGCGGGGGGTGGGTATGAGCAGTTCTTC. It specifies CASSLEGLAGGGYEQFF. V and J are TRBV5-1 and TRBJ2-1, with 15 bases identical to TRBD2. From germline, CDR1 is SGHRS and CDR2 YFSETQ. The CDR3 extends over 17 amino acids. J lost 8 bases, V lost 0 bases, and 6 bases had no gene match. Using reference TRBV5-1 and TRBJ2-1 for the parts outside the CDR3, the full variable domain is KAGVTQTPRYLIKTRGQQVTLSCSPISGHRSVSWYQQTPGQGLQFLFEYFSETQRNKGNFPGRFSGRQFSNSRSEMNVSTLELGDSALYLCASSLEGLAGGGYEQFFGPGTRLTVL.

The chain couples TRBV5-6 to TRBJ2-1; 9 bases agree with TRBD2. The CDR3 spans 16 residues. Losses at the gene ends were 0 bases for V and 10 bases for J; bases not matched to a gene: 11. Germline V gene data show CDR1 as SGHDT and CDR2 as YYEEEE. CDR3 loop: CASSLEVAGVYREQFF. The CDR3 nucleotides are TGTGCCAGCAGCTTGGAGGTAGCGGGGGTGTATCGGGAGCAGTTCTTC.

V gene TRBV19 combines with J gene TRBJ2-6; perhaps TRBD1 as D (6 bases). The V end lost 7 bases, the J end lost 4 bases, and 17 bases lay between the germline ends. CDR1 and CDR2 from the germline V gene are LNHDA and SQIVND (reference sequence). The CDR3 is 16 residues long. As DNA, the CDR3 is TGTGCCAGTATTGGGTTATACAGGGCCGGGGCCAACGTCCTGACTTTC. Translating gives CASIGLYRAGANVLTF.

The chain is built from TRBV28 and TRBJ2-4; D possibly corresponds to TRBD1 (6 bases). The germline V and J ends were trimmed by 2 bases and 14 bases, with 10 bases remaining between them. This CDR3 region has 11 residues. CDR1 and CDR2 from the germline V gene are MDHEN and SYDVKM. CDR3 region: CASSLGTLKYF. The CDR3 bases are TGTGCCAGCAGTTTAGGGACACTCAAGTACTTC.